This TCR beta chain is from a study of monozygotic twins with inflammatory bowel disease. From its re-call of the 5' RACE reads, TCRdb lists each CDR3 protein once, without DNA. The listing records 400,000 to 500,000 distinct CDR3 sequences. Germline loops: CDR1 MDHEN, CDR2 SYDVKM. The CDR3 is 16 residues long. Material for sequencing was blood. The sequence was obtained from a human donor with ulcerative colitis or Crohn's disease, or a healthy co-twin of an affected twin (not recorded which). The chain recombines TRBV28 with TRBJ1-5; TCRdb reports TRBD1, a call that lacks DNA to check it against. This chain's CDR3 is CASSLTITGSNQPQHF.